This T cell receptor (beta chain) is drawn from a study of regulatory T cells in long-lasting Graves disease. Study-level findings and limits: With persistent disease, TRBV28, TRBJ1-2 and TRBJ2-5 were the favored segments. New patients shared fewer public clonotypes (approximately 970) than persistent patients did (roughly 2,700).

In the case of this clonotype: What it binds is not known. A far larger clone is one nucleotide away, so this likely arose from a read error.

Germline V gene lookup returns CDR1 MNHEY and CDR2 SVGEGT. Trimming pared 8 bases from V and 2 bases from J, leaving 14 bases between. This CDR3 comprises 14 residues. The time point was: newly diagnosed GD, antithyroid drugs for less than 3 months. PBMC RNA served as the TCR library source. Library construction for TCR beta used iRepertoire HTBI primers and Arm-PCR of CDR3 regions. TCRdb recomputed calls from the multiplex PCR reads with MiXCR, one row per CDR3 protein. The repertoire has 400,000 to 550,000 distinct CDR3 sequences, roughly 17% of them found once; the top ten carry 9.5% to 12%. These data were also reused for a study on T cells in Graves' hyperthyroidism and ophthalmopathy. Per that paper: Recently diagnosed hyperthyroidism of less than 2 months' duration affected patients aged 18 to 65. Ophthalmopathy was told apart from stable hyperthyroidism by a 13 V-J model.

J is TRBJ2-3 and V is TRBV6-2 or TRBV6-3; D is unclear. The TCR was taken from a woman aged 30 to 39 with Graves disease. The material sequenced was peripheral blood mononuclear cells (PBMCs), taken at new diagnosis, from a patient treated with antithyroid drugs. The CDR3 coding sequence is TGTGCCAGCGGTGATTTGCTGAACACAGATACGCAGTATTTT. This codes for CASGDLLNTDTQYF.